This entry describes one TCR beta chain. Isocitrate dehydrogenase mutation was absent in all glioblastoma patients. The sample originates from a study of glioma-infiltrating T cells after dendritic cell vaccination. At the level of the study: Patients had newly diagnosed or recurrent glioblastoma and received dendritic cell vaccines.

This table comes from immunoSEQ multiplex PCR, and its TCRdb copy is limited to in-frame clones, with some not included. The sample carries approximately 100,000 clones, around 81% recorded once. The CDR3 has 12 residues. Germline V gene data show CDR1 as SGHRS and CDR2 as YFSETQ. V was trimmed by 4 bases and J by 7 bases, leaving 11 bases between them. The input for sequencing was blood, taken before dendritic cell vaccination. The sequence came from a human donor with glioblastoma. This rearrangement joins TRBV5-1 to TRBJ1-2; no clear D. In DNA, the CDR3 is TGCGCCAGCAGCCTGGGCCGAGTTGGCTACACCTTC. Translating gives CASSLGRVGYTF.